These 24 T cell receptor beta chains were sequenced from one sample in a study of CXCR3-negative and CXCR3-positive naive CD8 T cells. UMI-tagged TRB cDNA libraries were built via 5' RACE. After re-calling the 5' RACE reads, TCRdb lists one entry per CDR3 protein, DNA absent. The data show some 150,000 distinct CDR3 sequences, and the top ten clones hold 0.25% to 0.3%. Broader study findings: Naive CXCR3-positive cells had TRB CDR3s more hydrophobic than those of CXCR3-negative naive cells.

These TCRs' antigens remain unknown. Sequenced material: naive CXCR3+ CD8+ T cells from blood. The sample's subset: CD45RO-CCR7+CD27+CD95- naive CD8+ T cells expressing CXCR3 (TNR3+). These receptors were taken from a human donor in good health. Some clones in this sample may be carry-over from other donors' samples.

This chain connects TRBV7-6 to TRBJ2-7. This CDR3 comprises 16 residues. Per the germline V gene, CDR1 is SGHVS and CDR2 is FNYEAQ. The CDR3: CASSFAIADPTYEQYF. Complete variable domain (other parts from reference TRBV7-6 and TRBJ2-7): GAGVSQSPRYKVTKRGQDVALRCDPISGHVSLYWYRQALGQGPEFLTYFNYEAQQDKSGLPNDRFSAERPEGSISTLTIQRTEQRDSAMYRCASSFAIADPTYEQYFGPGTRLTVT.

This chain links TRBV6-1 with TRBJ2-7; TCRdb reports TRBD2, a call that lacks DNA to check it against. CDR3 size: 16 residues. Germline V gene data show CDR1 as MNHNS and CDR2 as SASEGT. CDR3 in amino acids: CASSEDVWAVLREQYF.

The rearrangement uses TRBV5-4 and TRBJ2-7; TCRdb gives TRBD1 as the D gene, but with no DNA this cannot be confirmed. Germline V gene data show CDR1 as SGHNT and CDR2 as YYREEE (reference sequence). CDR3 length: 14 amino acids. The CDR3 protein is CASSLEGQTYEQYF.

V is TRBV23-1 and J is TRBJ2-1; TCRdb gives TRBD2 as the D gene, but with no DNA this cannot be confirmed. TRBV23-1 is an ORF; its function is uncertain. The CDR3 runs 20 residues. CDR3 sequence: CASALRDQHRGLAGENEQFF.

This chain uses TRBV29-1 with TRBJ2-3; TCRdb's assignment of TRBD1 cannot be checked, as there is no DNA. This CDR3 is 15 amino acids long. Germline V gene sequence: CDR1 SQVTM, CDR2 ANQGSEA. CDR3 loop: CSVDSIDRGEDTQYF.

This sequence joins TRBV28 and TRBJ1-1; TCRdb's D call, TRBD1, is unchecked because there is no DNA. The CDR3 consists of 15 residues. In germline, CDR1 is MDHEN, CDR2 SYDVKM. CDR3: CASSLNTGWNTEAFF. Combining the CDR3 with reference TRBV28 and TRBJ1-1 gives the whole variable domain DVKVTQSSRYLVKRTGEKVFLECVQDMDHENMFWYRQDPGLGLRLIYFSYDVKMKEKGDIPEGYSVSREKKERFSLILESASTNQTSMYLCASSLNTGWNTEAFFGQGTRLTVV.

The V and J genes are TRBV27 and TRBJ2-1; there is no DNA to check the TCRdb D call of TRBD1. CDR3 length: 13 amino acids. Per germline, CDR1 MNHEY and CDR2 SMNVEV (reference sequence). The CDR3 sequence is CASSLQGYNEQFF.

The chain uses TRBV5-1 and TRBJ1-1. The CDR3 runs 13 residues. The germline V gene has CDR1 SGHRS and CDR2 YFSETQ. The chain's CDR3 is CASSSDYNTEAFF.

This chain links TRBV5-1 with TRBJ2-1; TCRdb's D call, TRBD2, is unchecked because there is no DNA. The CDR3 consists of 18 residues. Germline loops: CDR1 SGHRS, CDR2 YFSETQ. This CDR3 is CASSFGTSGVLLYNEQFF.

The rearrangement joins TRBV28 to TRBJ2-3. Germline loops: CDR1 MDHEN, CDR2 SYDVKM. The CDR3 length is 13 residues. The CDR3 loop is CASRLTGTDTQYF. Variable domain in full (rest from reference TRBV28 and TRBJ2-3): DVKVTQSSRYLVKRTGEKVFLECVQDMDHENMFWYRQDPGLGLRLIYFSYDVKMKEKGDIPEGYSVSREKKERFSLILESASTNQTSMYLCASRLTGTDTQYFGPGTRLTVL.

This CDR3 is CASSQQQVSNYGYTF. The chain employs TRBV4-1 and TRBJ1-2; TCRdb names TRBD1, which stays unverified in the absence of DNA. Germline CDR1 MGHRA, CDR2 YSYEKL. This CDR3 spans 15 amino acids.

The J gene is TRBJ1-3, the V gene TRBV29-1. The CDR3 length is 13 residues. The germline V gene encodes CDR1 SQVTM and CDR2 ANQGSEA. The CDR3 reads CSVTAGSGNTIYF.

The CDR3 is CSVTPGTRYNEQFF. The rearrangement joins TRBV29-1 to TRBJ2-1; TCRdb indicates TRBD1, and absent DNA this call remains unverified. Germline V gene sequence: CDR1 SQVTM, CDR2 ANQGSEA. The CDR3 runs 14 residues.

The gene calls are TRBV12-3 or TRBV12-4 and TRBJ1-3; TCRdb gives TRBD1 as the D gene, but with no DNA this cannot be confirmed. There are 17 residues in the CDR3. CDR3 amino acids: CASSHSGDRVKGNTIYF.

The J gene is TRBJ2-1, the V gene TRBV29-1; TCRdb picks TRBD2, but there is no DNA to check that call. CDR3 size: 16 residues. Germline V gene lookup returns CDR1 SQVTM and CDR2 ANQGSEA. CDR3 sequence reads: CSVEDGGLVSYNEQFF.

The CDR3 reads CASSFRGQTYEQYF. The J gene is TRBJ2-7, the V gene TRBV28; lacking DNA, the TRBD1 call made by TCRdb goes unchecked. Germline-derived CDR1 and CDR2 are MDHEN and SYDVKM. The CDR3 contains 14 residues.

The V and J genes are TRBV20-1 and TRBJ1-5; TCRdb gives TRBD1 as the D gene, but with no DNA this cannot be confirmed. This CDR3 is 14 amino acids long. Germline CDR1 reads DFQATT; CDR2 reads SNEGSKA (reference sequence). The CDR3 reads CSARQGTGDQPQHF.

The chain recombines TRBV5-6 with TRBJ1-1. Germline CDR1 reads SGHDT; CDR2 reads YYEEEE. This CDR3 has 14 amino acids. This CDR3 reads CASSPPGRYTEAFF.

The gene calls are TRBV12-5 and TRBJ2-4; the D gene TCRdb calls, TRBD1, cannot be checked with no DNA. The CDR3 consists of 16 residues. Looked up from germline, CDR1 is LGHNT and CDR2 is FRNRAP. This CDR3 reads CASVGDRTLAKNIQYF. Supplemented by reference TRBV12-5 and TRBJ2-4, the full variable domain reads DARVTQTPRHKVTEMGQEVTMRCQPILGHNTVFWYRQTMMQGLELLAYFRNRAPLDDSGMPKDRFSAEMPDATLATLKIQPSEPRDSAVYFCASVGDRTLAKNIQYFGAGTRLSVL.

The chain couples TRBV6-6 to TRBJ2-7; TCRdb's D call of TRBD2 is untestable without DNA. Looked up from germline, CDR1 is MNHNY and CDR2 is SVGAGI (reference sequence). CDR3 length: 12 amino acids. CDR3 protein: CASSPGLNEQYF.

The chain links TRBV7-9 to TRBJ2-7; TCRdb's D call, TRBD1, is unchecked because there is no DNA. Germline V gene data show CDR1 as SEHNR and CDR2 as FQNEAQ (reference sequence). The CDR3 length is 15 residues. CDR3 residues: CASSLAVSWGDEQYF. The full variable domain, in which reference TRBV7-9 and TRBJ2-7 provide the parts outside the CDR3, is DTGVSQNPRHKITKRGQNVTFRCDPISEHNRLYWYRQTLGQGPEFLTYFQNEAQLEKSRLLSDRFSAERPKGSFSTLEIQRTEQGDSAMYLCASSLAVSWGDEQYFGPGTRLTVT.

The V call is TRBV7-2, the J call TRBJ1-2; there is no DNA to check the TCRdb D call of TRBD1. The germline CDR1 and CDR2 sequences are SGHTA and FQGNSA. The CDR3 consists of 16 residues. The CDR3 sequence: CASSLWLDSGALGYTF.

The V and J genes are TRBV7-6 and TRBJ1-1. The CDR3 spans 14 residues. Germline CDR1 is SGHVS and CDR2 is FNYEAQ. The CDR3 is CASSLAEENTEAFF.

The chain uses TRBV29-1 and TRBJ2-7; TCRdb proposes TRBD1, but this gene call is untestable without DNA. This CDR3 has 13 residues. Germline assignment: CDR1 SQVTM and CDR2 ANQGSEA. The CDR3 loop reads CSVAWGQEYEQYF.